This paragraph covers one T cell receptor (beta chain) sequence. These data are taken from a study of molecular identifiers for immune sequencing clone quantification. Study as a whole: For replicates, RNA isolated from roughly 21,000 or 96,000 naive CD8 cells was divided into five portions, of which four were sequenced.

Germline CDR1 and CDR2: MGHRA and YSYEKL. V dropped 0 bases and J dropped 2 bases, with 12 bases sitting between them. There are 16 residues in the CDR3. MiXCR, applied by TCRdb to the PCR reads, yields one record per CDR3 protein. This sample has more than 450,000 distinct CDR3 sequences, with approximately 25% found just once. The origin of this receptor is a human donor in good health. Some libraries in this study had Jurkat cell RNA spiked in. The chain employs TRBV4-1 and TRBJ2-3; D is ambiguous. Sequenced: naive CD8+ T cells from blood, with Jurkat cell RNA spiked in. Subset meaning: FACS-sorted CD8+CD4-CCR7+CD45RA+ naive T cells. CDR3 bases: TGCGCCAGCAGCCAAGAAAGTGGGGTCCTCACAGATACGCAGTATTTT. Encoded protein: CASSQESGVLTDTQYF.